This T cell receptor beta chain was observed in a study of cytomegalovirus exposure and HLA in healthy donors (dated by TCRdb to the late 2010s). About the full investigation: An earlier analysis of several hundred of the donors reported approximately 270 Gb of sequence data and 117 million unique TCR beta sequences from about 179 million T cells. Besides the first cohort of roughly 640 subjects, a separate validation cohort made up of roughly 120 different subjects was used. In a later analysis, previously published TCR beta repertoires from 666 donors were re-analyzed and high-resolution HLA genotyping was added so that TCR occurrence patterns could be studied. HLA typing covered class I and class II loci at four-digit resolution. A later genetic analysis used genome-wide SNP genotypes for about three fifths of the roughly 700 donors, treating that subset as a discovery cohort. Rather than drawing on any new phenotypic data, the later analysis identified candidate immune exposures from TCR beta sequences and the way those sequences occurred across donors. On average, around 240,000 unique TCR beta nucleotide sequences were sequenced per donor among a few hundred genotyped donors of the cohort, with roughly 18% of those sequences being non-productive. The study was designed to test whether signatures of past pathogen exposure could be identified by cataloging public T cell receptors. Donor age, sex, ethnicity and CMV serostatus were compiled together with the repertoire data. Typing coverage differed by locus: A, B, C, DRB1 and DQB1 were typed in roughly 629-630 donors, DQA1 in about 500, DPA1 in approximately 600, and DPB1 in about 450. About 280 gigabases of sequencing data and approximately 92 million unique TCR sequences made up an early release that covered fewer than 650 HLA-typed donors. To predict cytomegalovirus infection status, the study combined high-throughput TCR immunosequencing, statistical association of individual TCRs with disease status, and machine learning. The study used immunosequencing to profile the T cell repertoires of about 670 subjects and linked those repertoires to cytomegalovirus serostatus. All discovery cohort repertoires had been generated on a single sequencing platform. An earlier analysis of roughly 600 of the donors used high-throughput TCR beta sequencing to judge whether each TCR beta V gene segment behaved as functional or pseudogenic. About five DR-DQ haplotypes were handled as single units for association and clustering, since linkage in the cohort was strong. The genetic ancestry cluster associated with self-reported Caucasian donors included around four fifths of the 350 to 500 genotyped donors. Paper-wide results and their limitations: Most TCR sequences were seen in very few donors, while some public TCRs were found in many individuals. In a later analysis, several top co-occurrence clusters were reported to appear linked to parvovirus B19, influenza, CMV and Epstein-Barr virus. Compared with the roughly 710-donor mean, donors in an Asian-associated ancestry cluster had fewer N-insertions in productive TCRs, according to a later genetic analysis. Linkage disequilibrium might explain the correlated functional status among segregating V segments, but an unknown experimental factor could not be ruled out. Three of the identified cytomegalovirus-associated TCR beta chains were confirmed in vitro to be specific for cytomegalovirus antigens. HLA typing was unavailable for some donors at each locus, so association tests used only the typed subset. Strong co-occurrence of HLA alleles, especially DR and DQ, made assigning TCR associations to individual alleles difficult. Presence/absence analyses assumed roughly uniform sequencing depth across donors, an assumption that may not hold. An association between a missense DCLRE1C variant and V-gene and J-gene trimming of TCR beta chains was found in a later genetic analysis and replicated in an independent cohort. An earlier analysis of several hundred of the donors showed that most TCR beta V segments appeared in productive rearrangements either about 90% or about 30% of the time, which broadly matched IMGT annotations. At a false discovery rate of 0.05, a later analysis linked 16,951 TCR beta sequences to specific HLA alleles. Most CMV-associated TCR beta chains appeared to be HLA-restricted in a later analysis, and the HLA associations seemed to be driven largely by CMV exposure. Compared with equally common non-associated chains, HLA-associated TCR beta chains in a later analysis were more clonally expanded and had lower generation probabilities. According to a later analysis, TCR association rates differed among HLA loci, with DRB1 alleles showing the most associated TCRs and HLA-C alleles showing the fewest. The only immune exposure information available for the cohort was CMV serostatus. A group of highly shared sequence variants was considered likely to be a technical artifact of the sequencing pipeline. The cohort was sequenced for TCR beta chains only, and without alpha or paired-chain data the features that could be detected were limited. The earlier analysis of almost 600 of the donors excluded about 16 rarely observed V segments, including chromosome 9 orphons, because counts were too low. A further reported finding was that TCR beta sequences accurately predicted the HLA-A and HLA-B alleles for most subjects in the first cohort. A total of fewer than 200 TCR beta chains were listed by the study as associated with cytomegalovirus. According to the authors, the approach could potentially be generalized to other disease states and immunological phenotypes. Cytomegalovirus status was reported to be diagnosed by the classifier with high specificity and sensitivity in both the original and validation cohorts.

In total, 630 or so healthy bone marrow donors made up the cohort. All cohort members were sampled while nominally healthy, although unrecorded immune exposures were likely present. The donor tested CMV seropositive, placing the donor among the 289 seropositive members of the cohort. A peripheral blood sample was collected from each donor, and TCR beta sequencing was performed on peripheral blood mononuclear cells. The Qiagen DNeasy Blood Extraction Kit was used to extract genomic DNA from the blood cell samples. With respect to this clone: There is no known antigen for this receptor. Base qualities were left out, and no much larger clone turns up one base away.

Library prep was done by the immunoSEQ multiplex PCR assay. A mixture of 60 forward primers for TCR Vbeta segments and 13 reverse primers for TCR Jbeta segments was used in the multiplex PCR. The CDR3 region of rearranged TCR beta genes was amplified from genomic DNA by a multiplex PCR assay. Amplified TCR beta libraries were sequenced as 87-base-pair reads on the Illumina HiSeq System. The study's processing was this. In a later analysis, approximately 74 million unique TCR beta chains were counted across the approximately 640 repertoires, and roughly 11 million of these chains were shared by at least two donors. To remove PCR and sequencing errors, raw reads were error-corrected and collapsed into unique sequences using a nearest-neighbor algorithm that merged closely related sequences. To assign V, D and J gene segments, CDR3 sequences were aligned to IMGT reference sequences. For a sequence to be retained, a match of at least six nucleotides was required to both a V gene segment and a J gene segment. A rearrangement counted as productive if the CDR3 had no stop codons and remained in frame with V and J, and every other rearrangement counted as non-productive. CDR3 was defined by IMGT convention, running from the second conserved V-encoded cysteine to the conserved J-encoded phenylalanine. The earlier analysis of a few hundred of the donors excluded sequences that lacked an unambiguous match to a single V gene segment. In an earlier analysis of roughly 600 of the donors, a V segment was called functional when productive rearrangements were above 56.7%, and segregating when the standard deviation between donors exceeded 5%. A statistical classification framework was developed to diagnose cytomegalovirus status using the catalog of TCR beta chain sequences. In a later analysis, TCR nucleotide sequences were compared against IMGT/GENE-DB human TR gene sequences so that V and J genes could be assigned. In a later analysis, CDR3 sequences and most-parsimonious VDJ recombination scenarios were assigned using the TCRdist pipeline. In a later analysis, every TCR beta chain was defined by the combination of its CDR3 amino acid sequence and its V-gene family, and reads without a unique V-gene family were dropped. A later analysis removed 550 to 700 highly shared, low-generation-probability nucleotide sequences to deal with suspected cross-contamination and a sequencing artifact. For each public chain, a later analysis derived a clonal expansion index from normalized ranks of inferred template counts within each repertoire. In a later analysis, generation probabilities were computed using a VDJ recombination model fitted to out-of-frame rearrangements, and the results were checked against IGoR. Hypergeometric tests were used in a later analysis to score TCR-TCR, TCR-HLA and TCR-CMV co-occurrence, with a repertoire-size bias correction applied to the TCR pairs. To estimate false discovery rates, a later analysis permuted the HLA or CMV assignments 20 times. A later analysis grouped co-occurring TCRs with DBSCAN, adding TCRdist sequence similarity when clustering within HLA-allele-positive subsets. Co-occurrence clustering excluded repertoires with fewer than 30,000 or more than 120,000 public chains, plus five with anomalous nucleotide sharing. TCRdb's version of the immuneACCESS table is confined to in-frame rearrangements and falls short of the full clone set. An unresolved V gene accounts for under half of the shortfall where checked; the remainder is of unknown origin. V and J calls and clone size are copied from that table; D and trimming were computed from the DNA. The sample yields around 76,000 clones; 70% were counted once. Together, the top ten hold around 9.7% of the sample.

The specimen sequenced was PBMCs. The TCR originated in a woman aged 45-65 years in good health and CMV-seropositive.

Here the CDR3 is given as CASSFSGTGGNTEAFF. The DNA reads as follows: TGTGCCAGCAGTTTCTCCGGGACAGGGGGGAACACTGAAGCTTTCTTT. The sequence is built from TRBV28 and TRBJ1-1; 11 central bases correspond to TRBD1. Clipping removes 3 bases from V and 1 base from J, with 4 as the unmatched junction base count. The germline V gene gives CDR1 as MDHEN and CDR2 as SYDVKM. The CDR3, from cysteine to phenylalanine, totals 16 residues. The entry retains the CDR3 DNA only, 48 bases that are in frame from base 1.